A selection of T cell receptor beta chains follows, all from one sample in a study of blood T cell repertoires in COVID-19. Sequencing used immunoSEQ multiplex PCR; TCRdb keeps in-frame clones, though not all of them. This table holds some 150,000 clones, more than 65% found once. The specimen was peripheral blood. The receptors here all came from a woman of 80 years or more with acute or convalescent COVID-19. Both conserved end residues are part of each CDR3. D genes are given only for firm matches. Size values are once, few and many counts, or a class for expanded clones, and some rows have none.

>TRBV28|-|TRBJ2-1|TRBD2
TGTGCCAGCACAATAGCGGGAGGGGAGTATGAGCAGTTCTTC
CASTIAGGEYEQFF
>TRBV3-1/TRBV3-2|-|TRBJ2-2|TRBD1
TGTGCCAGCAGCCGACAGGGTTGGGACACCGGGGAGCTGTTTTTT
CASSRQGWDTGELFF
>TRBV5-4|-|TRBJ2-2|TRBD2
TGTGCCAGCAGCCCCGAGCGGGGAACCGGGGAGCTGTTTTTT
CASSPERGTGELFF
>TRBV19|-|TRBJ2-1|-
TGTGCCAGTAGTATAGATGAGGAGGGTCTCAATGAGCAGTTCTTC
CASSIDEEGLNEQFF
>TRBV6-5|-|TRBJ2-7|-
TGTGCCAGCAGAGAGTTAGAACAGACCTACGAGCAGTACTTC
CASRELEQTYEQYF
>TRBV30|-|TRBJ2-1|TRBD2
TGTGCCTGGAGAAGCGGGGGGACGGATGAGCAGTTCTTC
CAWRSGGTDEQFF
>TRBV11-2|-|TRBJ2-5|TRBD1
TGTGCCAGCAATGAGGACAGGGTTGGGACCCAGTACTTC
CASNEDRVGTQYF
>TRBV7-8|-|TRBJ2-3|-
TGTGCCAGCAGCTCGGGACTCTACACAGATACGCAGTATTTT
CASSSGLYTDTQYF
>TRBV3-1/TRBV3-2|-|TRBJ2-7|TRBD2
TGTGCCAGCAGCCTTCAGGGAGGGTCCTACGAGCAGTACTTC
CASSLQGGSYEQYF
>TRBV2|-|TRBJ1-4|TRBD1
TGTGCCAGCAGAGCCCGGGGACAGGCGTATGAAAAACTGTTTTTT
CASRARGQAYEKLFF
>TRBV18|-|TRBJ2-7|-
TGTGCCAGCTCACCAGTACAGCCCCCCTACGAGCAGTACTTC
CASSPVQPPYEQYF
>TRBV7-8|once|TRBJ2-1|-
TGTGCCAGCAGCTTAGTGTTCGGGGACAATGAGCAGTTCTTC
CASSLVFGDNEQFF
>TRBV28|-|TRBJ2-3|TRBD2
TGTGCCAGCAGTCCCGCCGGGACTAGCGGAAATACGCAGTATTTT
CASSPAGTSGNTQYF
>TRBV9|-|TRBJ2-6|TRBD1
TGTGCCAGCAGCCCCATAACAGGGGCCGGGGCCAACGTCCTGACTTTC
CASSPITGAGANVLTF
>TRBV12-3/TRBV12-4|once|TRBJ2-3|-
TGTGCCAGCAGTTTGGCTAGCACAGATACGCAGTATTTT
CASSLASTDTQYF
>TRBV18|few|TRBJ1-2|-
TGTGCCAGCTCACCCACCGGGGGCTATGGCTACACCTTC
CASSPTGGYGYTF
>TRBV15|-|TRBJ2-1|TRBD2
TGTGCCACCAGCAGGGGAGGTATTCGAGCGGGAGGGTACAATGAGCAGTTCTTC
CATSRGGIRAGGYNEQFF
>TRBV21-1|few|TRBJ1-1|-
TGTGCCAGCAAGGGAAGACAGAAGAACACTGAAGCTTTCTTT
CASKGRQKNTEAFF
>TRBV19|-|TRBJ1-5|TRBD1
TGTGCCAGTAGTATCCGGGACAGGGGGAGCAATCAGCCCCAGCATTTT
CASSIRDRGSNQPQHF
>TRBV2|-|TRBJ2-6|-
TGTGCCAGCAGTGAAGCGGCGGGTGGGGCCAACGTCCTGACTTTC
CASSEAAGGANVLTF
>TRBV5-1|-|TRBJ2-7|-
TGCGCCAGCAGCTTGGCTCAGGAGCAGTACTTC
CASSLAQEQYF
>TRBV5-1|-|TRBJ2-3|TRBD2
TGCGCCAGCAGCTCCCCTCGTGGGGCGGGGGGACACACAGATACGCAGTATTTT
CASSSPRGAGGHTDTQYF
>TRBV28|few|TRBJ1-2|TRBD1
TGTGCCAGCCAGCCTCCCGGGACAGGGGGAATCTATGGCTACACCTTC
CASQPPGTGGIYGYTF
>TRBV19|-|TRBJ1-1|-
TGTGCCAGTAGTAGACAGTTGAACACTGAAGCTTTCTTT
CASSRQLNTEAFF
>TRBV19|-|TRBJ1-1|-
TGTGCCAGTACCCGCCGGACAGCGAACACTGAAGCTTTCTTT
CASTRRTANTEAFF
>TRBV29-1|many|TRBJ2-7|-
TGCAGCGTTGCGATAGCCACCGAGCAGTACTTC
CSVAIATEQYF
>TRBV6-5|-|TRBJ1-3|-
TGTGCCAGCAGACCCCCGGGGGGGTTAGGAAACACCATATATTTT
CASRPPGGLGNTIYF
>TRBV27|-|TRBJ2-1|-
TGTGCCAGCAGTTTAAGCCCTGGACTCCTAAGCAGGTACAATGAGCAGTTCTTC
CASSLSPGLLSRYNEQFF
>TRBV21-1|-|TRBJ1-1|-
TGTGCCAGCACCTGGGACAGGGATGTGAACACTGAAGCTTTCTTT
CASTWDRDVNTEAFF
>TRBV28|-|TRBJ1-1|TRBD1
TGTGCCAGCAGTTCACCGGGACAGTACACTGAAGCTTTCTTT
CASSSPGQYTEAFF
>TRBV4-1|-|TRBJ2-1|TRBD2
TGCGCCAGCAGCCAAGCTAGCGGAACCTACAATGAGCAGTTCTTC
CASSQASGTYNEQFF
>TRBV4-2|-|TRBJ2-2|TRBD1
TGTGCCAGCAGCCAAGAGCCAGGGGGCGACACCGGGGAGCTGTTTTTT
CASSQEPGGDTGELFF
>TRBV7-8|-|TRBJ1-2|TRBD1
TGTGCCAGCAGCCCGAGGACAGGGTATGGCTACACCTTC
CASSPRTGYGYTF
>TRBV19|-|TRBJ2-2|-
TGTGCCAGCTACCCCAGGGGCATGGACACCGGGGAGCTGTTTTTT
CASYPRGMDTGELFF
>TRBV5-1|-|TRBJ2-2|TRBD2
TGCGCCAGCAGCTTCGGCGGGAGTACTCCCAGCACCGGGGAGCTGTTTTTT
CASSFGGSTPSTGELFF
>TRBV5-1|-|TRBJ2-2|TRBD1
TGCGCCAGCAGCACGACAGGGTCGAGCACCGGGGAGCTGTTTTTT
CASSTTGSSTGELFF
>TRBV5-6|-|TRBJ2-1|TRBD1
TGTGCCAGCAGCCCGGGACAGGCCACCTACAATGAGCAGTTCTTC
CASSPGQATYNEQFF
>TRBV7-2|-|TRBJ2-7|TRBD1
TGTGCCAGCAGCTTCTCAAAGACAGGGTCCCTCGTAACCTACGAGCAGTACTTC
CASSFSKTGSLVTYEQYF
>TRBV9|once|TRBJ1-6|-
TGTGCCAGCAGCGCCCGGGACAACAATTCACCCCTCCACTTT
CASSARDNNSPLHF
>TRBV12-3/TRBV12-4|-|TRBJ1-1|-
TGTGCCAGCAGACCTTCGGGTACTGAAGCTTTCTTT
CASRPSGTEAFF
>TRBV7-8|-|TRBJ1-6|-
TGTGCCAGCAGTTCACGGACTCGGGGGAGTTCACCCCTCCACTTT
CASSSRTRGSSPLHF
>TRBV5-8|-|TRBJ1-3|-
TGTGCCAGCAGCTTGCGCACAGGATCTGGAAACACCATATATTTT
CASSLRTGSGNTIYF
>TRBV27|-|TRBJ2-3|TRBD1
TGTGCCAGCAGTTCCGGGACAGGGGGAAATACGCAGTATTTT
CASSSGTGGNTQYF
>TRBV6-5|-|TRBJ1-3|-
TGTGCCAGCAGTATGACAGGCACTCTTGGGGACACCATATATTTT
CASSMTGTLGDTIYF
>TRBV29-1|-|TRBJ2-3|-
TGCAGCGCCGTCCTCAGCAGGGGCACAGATACGCAGTATTTT
CSAVLSRGTDTQYF
>TRBV25-1|-|TRBJ1-1|TRBD1
TGTGCCAGCAGTGATACCGGGACAGGGGGCACTGAAGCTTTCTTT
CASSDTGTGGTEAFF
>TRBV3-1/TRBV3-2|-|TRBJ2-1|-
TGTGCCAGCAGCCTCTCCCTAGTAGGCAATGAGCAGTTCTTC
CASSLSLVGNEQFF
>TRBV5-5|-|TRBJ1-6|-
TGTGCCAGCAGCTTGGTGTGGGGGGAGGTGGTTTCACCCCTCCACTTT
CASSLVWGEVVSPLHF
>TRBV5-5|-|TRBJ2-6|-
TGTGCCAGCAATAAGATTTTCCGGTCCTCTGGGGCCAACGTCCTGACTTTC
CASNKIFRSSGANVLTF
>TRBV3-1/TRBV3-2|-|TRBJ1-2|-
TGTGCCAGCAGCCACTACCGGCCCACAGCCTCGGCAGGCTACACCTTC
CASSHYRPTASAGYTF
>TRBV3-1/TRBV3-2|-|TRBJ1-2|TRBD1
TGTGCCAGCAGCCGACAAGTCGGACAGGGATTCTACACCTTC
CASSRQVGQGFYTF
>TRBV5-3|few|TRBJ1-1|TRBD1
TGTGCCAGAAGCTTGGGACAGGGCTCCCCCAACACTGAAGCTTTCTTT
CARSLGQGSPNTEAFF
>TRBV6-5|-|TRBJ2-3|TRBD2
TGTGCCAGCAGACTCGGACTAGCGGGTGATACGCAGTATTTT
CASRLGLAGDTQYF
>TRBV6-5|-|TRBJ2-1|-
TGTGCCAGCGGGGCGGGAATCTACAATGAGCAGTTCTTC
CASGAGIYNEQFF